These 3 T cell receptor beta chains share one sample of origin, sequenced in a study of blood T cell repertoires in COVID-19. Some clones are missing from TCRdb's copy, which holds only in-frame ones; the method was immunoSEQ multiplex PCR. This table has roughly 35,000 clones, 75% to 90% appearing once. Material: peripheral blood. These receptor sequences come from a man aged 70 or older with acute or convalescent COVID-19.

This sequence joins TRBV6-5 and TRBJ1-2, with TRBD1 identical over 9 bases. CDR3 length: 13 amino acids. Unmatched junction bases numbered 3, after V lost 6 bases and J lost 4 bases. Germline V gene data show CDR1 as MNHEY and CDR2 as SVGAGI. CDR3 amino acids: CASSTGGGYGYTF. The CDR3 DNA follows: TGTGCCAGCAGCACAGGGGGCGGCTATGGCTACACCTTC.

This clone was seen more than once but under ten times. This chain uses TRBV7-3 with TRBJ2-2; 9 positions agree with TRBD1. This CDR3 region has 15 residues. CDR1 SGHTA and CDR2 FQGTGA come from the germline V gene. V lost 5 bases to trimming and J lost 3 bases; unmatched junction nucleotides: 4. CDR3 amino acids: CASSARQGDTGELFF. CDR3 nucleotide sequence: TGTGCCAGCAGCGCCCGACAGGGGGACACCGGGGAGCTGTTTTTT.

CDR3 sequence reads: CSVEPQGISYEQYF. CDR3 DNA: TGCAGCGTTGAACCGCAGGGGATCTCCTACGAGCAGTACTTC. V gene TRBV29-1 combines with J gene TRBJ2-7, with a possible D match to TRBD1 (6 bases). Looked up from germline, CDR1 is SQVTM and CDR2 is ANQGSEA. The CDR3 totals 14 residues. V was trimmed by 2 bases and J by 0 bases, leaving 11 bases between them.